Listed below are T cell receptor beta chains from one sample, sequenced in a study of blood T cell repertoires in COVID-19. Only in-frame clones appear in the TCRdb table, and some are missing; sequencing was by immunoSEQ multiplex PCR. The sample carries 400,000 or so clones, around 90% recorded once. Sequenced material: PBMCs or T cells enriched from blood (not recorded which). These receptor sequences come from a man aged 18-30 years who had recovered from COVID-19. Both conserved end residues are part of each CDR3. The order of the fields is clone size, J gene, CDR3 length, D gene, V gene, CDR3 protein, CDR3 DNA. D genes are given only for firm matches. A row's size may be missing; if present it is once, few, many or a size class.

size: -
J: TRBJ2-5
length: 13
D: -
V: TRBV19
CDR3: CASTARDTETQYF
DNA: TGTGCCAGTACTGCCCGGGACACCGAGACCCAGTACTTC

size: -
J: TRBJ1-2
length: 17
D: -
V: TRBV7-9
CDR3: CASSLEAARVTDYGYTF
DNA: TGTGCCAGCAGCTTAGAAGCCGCCAGGGTCACTGACTATGGCTACACCTTC

size: -
J: TRBJ2-5
length: 12
D: -
V: TRBV5-4
CDR3: CASGQAWGELYF
DNA: TGTGCCAGCGGCCAAGCTTGGGGAGAGTTGTACTTC

size: -
J: TRBJ2-2
length: 17
D: TRBD1
V: TRBV7-9
CDR3: CASSSTRQGVNTGELFF
DNA: TGTGCCAGCAGCTCCACGCGACAGGGGGTGAACACCGGGGAGCTGTTTTTT

size: -
J: TRBJ2-7
length: 13
D: -
V: TRBV28
CDR3: CASRTGTLYEQYF
DNA: TGTGCCAGCAGGACTGGAACGCTTTACGAGCAGTACTTC

size: -
J: TRBJ1-2
length: 14
D: TRBD1
V: TRBV2
CDR3: CASRGQGPNYGYTF
DNA: TGTGCCAGCAGGGGACAGGGACCTAACTATGGCTACACCTTC

size: -
J: TRBJ2-2
length: 14
D: -
V: TRBV29-1
CDR3: CSVALAANTGELFF
DNA: TGCAGCGTTGCGCTAGCCGCGAACACCGGGGAGCTGTTTTTT

size: few
J: TRBJ1-4
length: 15
D: TRBD1
V: TRBV28
CDR3: CASSIRRTGGEKLFF
DNA: TGTGCCAGCAGTATCCGCCGGACAGGTGGGGAAAAACTGTTTTTT

size: -
J: TRBJ1-1
length: 16
D: -
V: TRBV4-1
CDR3: CASSQDRGGRNTEAFF
DNA: TGCGCCAGCAGCCAAGATCGAGGCGGCAGGAACACTGAAGCTTTCTTT

size: -
J: TRBJ1-3
length: 12
D: -
V: TRBV29-1
CDR3: CSVEIHGRAIYF
DNA: TGCAGCGTGGAAATACACGGGAGGGCCATATATTTT

size: -
J: TRBJ2-7
length: 13
D: TRBD2
V: TRBV2
CDR3: CASRGTSGGPWYF
DNA: TGTGCCAGCAGGGGGACTAGCGGGGGCCCCTGGTACTTC

size: once
J: TRBJ1-2
length: 17
D: TRBD1
V: TRBV16
CDR3: CASSQSGRRTGGYGYTF
DNA: TGTGCCAGCAGCCAATCAGGGAGGCGGACAGGGGGCTATGGCTACACCTTC

size: -
J: TRBJ1-5
length: 14
D: -
V: TRBV28
CDR3: CASNFRISNQPQHF
DNA: TGTGCCAGCAACTTCAGGATTAGCAATCAGCCCCAGCATTTT

size: -
J: TRBJ1-4
length: 14
D: TRBD1
V: TRBV5-1
CDR3: CASTPTGSGEKLFF
DNA: TGCGCCAGCACCCCGACAGGGTCGGGTGAAAAACTGTTTTTT

size: -
J: TRBJ1-2
length: 14
D: TRBD1
V: TRBV6-5
CDR3: CASSLGQGIGGYTF
DNA: TGTGCCAGCAGTTTGGGACAGGGAATCGGGGGCTACACCTTC